This T cell receptor beta chain was recovered during a study of spatial heterogeneity in lung cancer (dated by TCRdb to about 2019). Regarding the study in general: Beta-chain transcripts were consistently detected in greater numbers than alpha-chain transcripts, which likely reflects a higher abundance of beta-chain transcripts. In the raw uncorrected reads, each unique combination of TCR and UMI appeared more than ten times on average. The study quantitatively compared TCR alpha and beta repertoires across multiple tumor regions, matched nontumor lung and blood in non-small cell lung cancer. Nonsynonymous mutation counts, determined by whole-exome sequencing of tumor tissue, were related to TCR repertoire features. Both alpha and beta chains were TCR-sequenced in samples taken at surgery, namely 220 tumor regions, fewer than 85 matched nontumor lung samples and some 53 PBMC samples.

Overall results and qualifications from the work: Ubiquitous expanded tumor TCRs showed up in blood more often at tumor resection than at routine follow-up. Confirming at a functional level the hypothesis that regional TCRs recognize regional mutations was considered to require additional single-cell paired TCR alpha and beta sequencing.

This clonotype was observed a few times. This receptor's antigen is unknown. No clone much larger than this one lies a single base away; base qualities are absent. The library relied on 5' RACE. TCRdb names NextSeq 500 as the instrument used. In the TCR library protocol, a unique molecular identifier was attached to each TCR cDNA molecule so that PCR and sequencing errors could be corrected. Turning to the authors' computational methods: TCR identification, UMI-based error correction and CDR3 extraction were performed with Decombinator tools. Expanded TCRs were defined as those above a frequency of 2 per 1,000, corresponding to the top 1% of the tumor frequency distribution. Rényi diversity was computed with the R vegan package after subsampling each repertoire 100 times to 5,000 TCRs. CDR3 similarity networks were constructed using string-kernel similarity of amino acid triplets, with links drawn between CDR3s whose pairwise similarity was above 0.82. TCRdb applied fastp at Q25 and MiXCR to the public reads, then kept only in-frame beta chains. Here each entry gathers all rows of one CDR3 protein and keeps the most common genes and DNA. The V and J calls come from TCRdb's annotation, not from the publication. Recorded for this sample are around 40,000 distinct CDR3 sequences; 5.8% of them occurred a single time. Jointly, the top ten make up roughly 12% of the sample.

CDR1 and CDR2 were assigned from the germline V gene as SGHRS and YFSETQ. V and J are trimmed by 3 bases and 2 bases, and the gene matches miss 5 bases of the junction. Its CDR3 holds 14 amino acids, cysteine through phenylalanine. Only the CDR3 portion is preserved as DNA: 42 bases, with reading frame beginning at the first base. Taken with the paper, the label for time point translates to: sample taken at primary tumor resection. TCR sequencing used whole RNA extracted from tumor and nontumor lung tissue, or from cryopreserved PBMC samples, without cell sorting. Donors were 72 patients with early-stage, untreated non-small cell lung cancer from the lung TRACERx cohort. Patients were selected for TCR sequencing only if sufficient RNA was available from at least two tumor regions.

Specimen: PBMCs, collected at surgery. The chain is assembled from TRBV5-1 and TRBJ2-7, with 7 bases in between that match TRBD1. The TCR sequence derives from a male donor with early-stage non-small cell lung cancer. The CDR3 region: CASSWDGTAYEQYF. The DNA is TGCGCCAGCAGCTGGGACGGGACAGCCTACGAGCAGTACTTC.